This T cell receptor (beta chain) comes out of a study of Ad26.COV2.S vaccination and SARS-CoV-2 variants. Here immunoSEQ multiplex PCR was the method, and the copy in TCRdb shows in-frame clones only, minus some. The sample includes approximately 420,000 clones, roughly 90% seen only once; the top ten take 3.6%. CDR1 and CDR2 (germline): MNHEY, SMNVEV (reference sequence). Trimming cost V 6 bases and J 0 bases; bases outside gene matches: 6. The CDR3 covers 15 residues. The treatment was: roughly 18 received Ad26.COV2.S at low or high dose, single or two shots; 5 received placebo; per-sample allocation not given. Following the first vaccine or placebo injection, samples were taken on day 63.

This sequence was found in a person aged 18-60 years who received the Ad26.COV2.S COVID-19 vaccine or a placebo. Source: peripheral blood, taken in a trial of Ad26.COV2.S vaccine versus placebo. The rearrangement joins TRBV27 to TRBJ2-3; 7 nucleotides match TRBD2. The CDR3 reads CASRTGGSSTDTQYF. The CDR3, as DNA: TGTGCCAGCAGGACGGGGGGATCTAGCACAGATACGCAGTATTTT.